A single sample gave rise to the 4 T cell receptor beta chains below, sequenced in a study of cytotoxic CD8 clonotypes in ibrutinib-treated CLL. The assay was immunoSEQ multiplex PCR, and TCRdb's table has in-frame clones only and misses some. Of approximately 150,000 clones in the sample, roughly 80% were seen once. The input for sequencing was PBMCs, taken after 24 months of ibrutinib treatment. The receptor set was obtained from a human donor with chronic lymphocytic leukemia.

The CDR3 protein is CAWSVGTGNEQYF. The CDR3 DNA follows: TGTGCCTGGAGTGTCGGGACAGGGAACGAGCAGTACTTC. This chain connects TRBV30 to TRBJ2-7; 9 bases are a match to TRBD1. CDR1 GTSNPN and CDR2 SVGIG come from the germline V gene (reference sequence). Trimming at V came to 0 bases and at J to 5 bases, leaving 2 bases not matched to a gene. This CDR3 is 13 amino acids long.

The chain links TRBV21-1 to TRBJ2-7. TRBV21-1 is assigned pseudogene status. The CDR3 is 15 residues long. The CDR3 bases are TGTGCCAGCAGCAAAGAGCTATCGGCCGCCTACGAGCAGTACTTC. This codes for CASSKELSAAYEQYF.

The gene calls are TRBV28 and TRBJ1-1; 8 nucleotides line up with TRBD1. The CDR3 runs to 16 residues. Unmatched junction bases numbered 8, after V lost 4 bases and J lost 1 base. The germline CDR1 and CDR2 sequences are MDHEN and SYDVKM. The CDR3 DNA follows: TGTGCCAGCAGTTCGCCAGCAGGGGGCAGGAACACTGAAGCTTTCTTT. It translates to CASSSPAGGRNTEAFF.

The gene calls are TRBV11-1 and TRBJ2-1, with TRBD1 matching over 8 bases. This CDR3 is 16 amino acids long. The junction had 9 bases not matched to a gene; V was cut back by 5 bases and J by 3 bases. Germline-derived CDR1 and CDR2 are SGHAT and FQDESV (reference sequence). CDR3 sequence reads: CASSRTDREYYNEQFF. The CDR3 DNA reads TGTGCCAGCAGCAGAACGGACAGGGAATACTACAATGAGCAGTTCTTC.